The 17 T cell receptor beta chains below come from one sample, sequenced in a study of Ad26.COV2.S vaccination and SARS-CoV-2 variants. Indicated treatment: around 19 received Ad26.COV2.S at low or high dose, single or two shots; about 5 received placebo; per-sample allocation not given. Material that was analyzed had been drawn on day 63 after the first vaccine or placebo injection. Sequencing was performed with immunoSEQ multiplex PCR; in TCRdb, only in-frame clones are kept and a portion is missing. The data hold approximately 500,000 clones, with around 85% observed a single time. This specimen was peripheral blood, taken in a trial of Ad26.COV2.S vaccine versus placebo. These receptors were collected from a person aged 18-60 years who received the Ad26.COV2.S COVID-19 vaccine or a placebo.

The chain couples TRBV6-2 or TRBV6-3 to TRBJ2-7; a possible D gene is TRBD1 (5 bases). Germline CDR1 is MNHEY and CDR2 is SVGEGT. Trimming pared 6 bases from V and 3 bases from J, leaving 12 bases between. This CDR3 has 13 amino acids. The CDR3 reads CASSPTVIYEQYF. CDR3 nucleotide sequence: TGTGCCAGCAGCCCGACAGTGATCTACGAGCAGTACTTC.

The DNA for the CDR3 is TGTGCCTGGATATGGGCGGCGACAGCTTATGGCTACACCTTC. It is translated as CAWIWAATAYGYTF. The V and J genes are TRBV30 and TRBJ1-2, with D perhaps matching TRBD1 (5 bases). Trimming shortened V by 4 bases and J by 5 bases, and 17 bases separated the two germline ends. This CDR3 spans 14 amino acids. Germline-derived CDR1 and CDR2 are GTSNPN and SVGIG (reference sequence).

V gene TRBV4-2 combines with J gene TRBJ2-7, with 10 bases aligning to TRBD2. This CDR3 has 14 amino acids. Trimming took 4 bases from V and 4 from J; bases not matched to a gene: 4. Germline-derived CDR1 and CDR2 are LGHNA and YNFKEQ. The CDR3 loop reads CASSLGTSEYEQYF. DNA for the CDR3: TGTGCCAGCAGCCTAGGGACTAGCGAGTACGAGCAGTACTTC.

The genes are TRBV7-2 and TRBJ2-1; TRBD1 might be the D (5 bases). The CDR3 totals 14 residues. Germline V CDR1 and CDR2: SGHTA, FQGNSA. V lost 2 bases to trimming and J lost 5 bases, with 10 bases between them. The DNA of the CDR3 is TGTGCCAGCAGCTTATTAATCAGGGACAATGAGCAGTTCTTC. This codes for CASSLLIRDNEQFF.

The chain carries TRBV5-1 and TRBJ2-1; the match to TRBD2 covers 7 bases. Germline V gene sequence: CDR1 SGHRS, CDR2 YFSETQ. V shed 2 bases, J shed 6 bases, and the junction held 11 bases outside the gene matches. The CDR3 is made up of 16 amino acids. CDR3 protein: CASSFLGGQALNEQFF. Here the CDR3 DNA reads TGCGCCAGCAGCTTCTTGGGAGGGCAGGCCCTCAATGAGCAGTTCTTC.

The rearrangement joins TRBV7-9 to TRBJ1-1; no reliable D call. Germline CDR1 and CDR2: SEHNR and FQNEAQ (reference sequence). This CDR3 comprises 13 residues. V lost 5 bases and J 3 bases, leaving 10 bases between the germline ends. For the CDR3, the DNA is TGTGCCAGCAGCCCCCCTGGTTACACTGAAGCTTTCTTT. Amino acid sequence: CASSPPGYTEAFF.

This CDR3 reads CASGEDLTDTQYF. As DNA, the CDR3 is TGTGCTAGTGGTGAGGACCTCACAGATACGCAGTATTTT. This chain connects TRBV12-5 to TRBJ2-3, with D uncertain. Germline V gene data show CDR1 as LGHNT and CDR2 as FRNRAP. The length of the CDR3 is 13 residues. V shed 5 bases and J shed 2 bases, with 8 bases lying between them. Filled out from reference TRBV12-5 and TRBJ2-3, the complete variable domain reads DARVTQTPRHKVTEMGQEVTMRCQPILGHNTVFWYRQTMMQGLELLAYFRNRAPLDDSGMPKDRFSAEMPDATLATLKIQPSEPRDSAVYFCASGEDLTDTQYFGPGTRLTVL.

This clone was seen more than once but under ten times. This chain joins TRBV28 and TRBJ1-5; no definite D call. The CDR3 is made up of 13 amino acids. Germline loops: CDR1 MDHEN, CDR2 SYDVKM. The V and J ends lost 10 bases and 4 bases respectively, with 14 bases between them. Here the CDR3 DNA reads TGTGCCACCGCCCTTGATGGGAATCAGCCCCAGCATTTT. It specifies CATALDGNQPQHF.

This clone was seen only once. J is TRBJ2-7 and V is TRBV5-6; D unresolved. This CDR3 region has 13 residues. CDR1 and CDR2 (germline): SGHDT, YYEEEE. V was clipped by 4 bases and J by 6 bases, with 14 bases between them. CDR3 amino acids: CASSPYHSGEQYF. CDR3 coding DNA: TGTGCCAGCAGCCCTTATCATTCGGGCGAGCAGTACTTC.

This chain connects TRBV24-1 to TRBJ2-1; no clear D gene. The V gene's germline CDR1 is KGHDR and CDR2 SFDVKD. Trimming removed 0 bases from V and 5 bases from J, with 7 bases in between. This CDR3 is 14 amino acids long. The CDR3 nucleotides are TGTGCCACCAGTGATTTGCGGCCCAACAATGAGCAGTTCTTC. Encoded protein: CATSDLRPNNEQFF.

The count of this clone is one. Additional DNA sequences in this sample encode the identical CDR3. V usage is TRBV19 and J usage is TRBJ2-2; D not resolved. This CDR3 is built from 14 residues. Looked up from germline, CDR1 is LNHDA and CDR2 is SQIVND (reference sequence). Trimming removed 3 bases from V and 0 bases from J, with 5 bases in between. CDR3 sequence: CASSIGTNTGELFF. In nucleotides, the CDR3 is TGTGCCAGTAGTATCGGCACGAACACCGGGGAGCTGTTTTTT.

The chain employs TRBV5-1 and TRBJ2-5; 10 positions agree with TRBD1. Trimming at V came to 4 bases and at J to 5 bases, leaving 5 bases not matched to a gene. CDR1 and CDR2 from the germline V gene are SGHRS and YFSETQ. CDR3 length equals 14 residues. CDR3 nucleotides: TGCGCCAGCAGCCCCACGGGACAGGGGGAGACCCAGTACTTC. Residues: CASSPTGQGETQYF.

The rearrangement uses TRBV28 and TRBJ2-1; 8 nucleotides match TRBD1. The germline CDR1 and CDR2 sequences are MDHEN and SYDVKM. After removal of 6 bases from V and 7 bases from J, the junction contained 8 bases not matched to a gene. The CDR3 has 14 amino acids. The CDR3: CASSEGTGGNEQFF. CDR3 nucleotides: TGTGCCAGCAGCGAAGGGACAGGAGGAAATGAGCAGTTCTTC.

The chain is built from TRBV20-1 and TRBJ2-1; 11 bases are a match to TRBD2. The CDR3 covers 18 residues. With 3 bases clipped from V and 0 bases from J, the junction kept 10 bases outside the gene matches. Germline assignment: CDR1 DFQATT and CDR2 SNEGSKA (reference sequence). The CDR3 bases are TGCAGTGCTAGTGGTCGACTAGCGGGGAATCCCTCCTACAATGAGCAGTTCTTC. It is translated as CSASGRLAGNPSYNEQFF.

V is TRBV5-4 and J is TRBJ1-6; the match to TRBD1 covers 8 bases. The germline V gene has CDR1 SGHNT and CDR2 YYREEE (reference sequence). This CDR3 comprises 15 residues. V shed 4 bases and J 10 bases; nucleotides not matched to a gene: 10. Written as DNA, the CDR3 is TGTGCCAGCAGCGACAGGGGCGGGGTGAGATCACCCCTCCACTTT. Residues: CASSDRGGVRSPLHF. The full variable domain, with the rest looked up from reference TRBV5-4 and TRBJ1-6, is ETGVTQSPTHLIKTRGQQVTLRCSSQSGHNTVSWYQQALGQGPQFIFQYYREEENGRGNFPPRFSGLQFPNYSSELNVNALELDDSALYLCASSDRGGVRSPLHFGNGTRLTVT.

In its sample, this clone was seen a few times. V gene TRBV15 combines with J gene TRBJ2-7, with D possibly matching TRBD2 (5 bases). This CDR3 contains 14 residues. Germline CDR1 and CDR2: LNHNV and YYDKDF (reference sequence). Trimming shortened V by 1 base and J by 3 bases, and 10 bases separated the two germline ends. CDR3 loop: CATSRGGGLYEQYF. The CDR3 DNA is TGTGCCACCAGCAGAGGAGGAGGCCTCTACGAGCAGTACTTC.

This clone was recorded once. CDR3 sequence: CASSRVLSEQYF. The DNA for the CDR3 is TGTGCCAGCAGCAGAGTTTTGTCTGAGCAGTACTTC. The genes are TRBV5-8 and TRBJ2-7; no definite D call. The V and J ends lost 4 bases and 7 bases respectively, with 12 bases between them. CDR3 length: 12 residues. From germline, CDR1 is SGHTS and CDR2 YDEGEE.